This is a list of T cell receptor beta chains from one sample in a study of T-cell reconstitution after alpha-beta-depleted transplantation in children. TCRdb re-called the PCR reads with MiXCR, one entry per CDR3 protein. The sample includes about 540,000 distinct CDR3 sequences, 27% seen only once; the top ten take around 36%. The source material was PBMCs, sampled before TCRalphabeta/CD19-depleted stem cell transplant. These receptors were taken from a boy less than two years old with Wiskott-Aldrich syndrome, due to receive a stem cell transplant. Each CDR3 is given with its conserved first and last residue. A D gene is named only where the DNA matches it firmly. Size is stated for part of the rows, as once, few or many counts, or as a class when the clone is expanded.

J gene,D gene,clone size,V gene,CDR3 DNA,CDR3 protein
TRBJ2-1,.,few,TRBV4-1,TGCGCCAGCAGCCCACGAAACTTAGTCTGGTTGAGTGGCGAGCAGTTCTTC,CASSPRNLVWLSGEQFF
TRBJ2-5,TRBD1,.,TRBV25-1,TGTGCCAGCAGTGAGATAAGGGACAGGAGGGGAGAGACCCAGTACTTC,CASSEIRDRRGETQYF
TRBJ1-3,.,.,TRBV20-1,TGCAGTGCTAGAGCCCCGGTTAACTCTGGAAACACCATATATTTT,CSARAPVNSGNTIYF
TRBJ2-7,TRBD1,.,TRBV20-1,TGCAGTGCTATTTACCCGGGACAGCGATACGAGCAGTACTTC,CSAIYPGQRYEQYF
TRBJ1-2,TRBD1,.,TRBV12-3/TRBV12-4,TGTGCCAGCAGCTTCGTCCCGGGACAGGGATTGAGGGGCTACACCTTC,CASSFVPGQGLRGYTF
TRBJ2-1,TRBD2,.,TRBV5-1,TGCGCCAGCAGCTTGGCCTCGTGGGGAGGGATCGATGAGCAGTTCTTC,CASSLASWGGIDEQFF
TRBJ2-1,.,few,TRBV10-3,TGTGCCATCTTGTCCTCCAGGCTCGGTGAGCAGTTCTTC,CAILSSRLGEQFF
TRBJ2-7,TRBD1,.,TRBV5-1,TGCGCCAGCAGCGTGCCGGGACAGGGTTACGAGCAGTACTTC,CASSVPGQGYEQYF
TRBJ2-2,.,.,TRBV19,TGTGCCAGTAGTATCTACTCGAACACCGGGGAGCTGTTTTTT,CASSIYSNTGELFF
TRBJ2-7,.,.,TRBV20-1,TGCAGTGCTAGTACAGGCAAGACCTACGAGCAGTACTTC,CSASTGKTYEQYF
TRBJ2-2,TRBD2,few,TRBV27,TGTGCCAGCAGTTTATCGAGACTAGCGGGCGGGGAGCTGTTTTTT,CASSLSRLAGGELFF
TRBJ2-1,TRBD2,few,TRBV4-1,TGCGCCAGCAGCCAAGATTCGGCGGGAGGGCCCGGGAATGAGCAGTTCTTC,CASSQDSAGGPGNEQFF
TRBJ2-1,TRBD2,.,TRBV7-6,TGTGCCAGCAGCTTACTAGGACAGACATCAACTAGCGGGAGGTGGGGCAATGAGCAGTTCTTC,CASSLLGQTSTSGRWGNEQFF
TRBJ2-7,.,few,TRBV5-1,TGCGCCAGCAGTTCAGGGGTAGGGTCCTACGAGCAGTACTTC,CASSSGVGSYEQYF
TRBJ2-5,TRBD2,.,TRBV6-1,TGTGCCAGCAGTAAAGAATTACCGGGACTAGCATACCGGGAGACCCAGTACTTC,CASSKELPGLAYRETQYF
TRBJ2-1,.,few,TRBV2,TGTGCCAGCAGTGACCTGCCCCGGGCGCAGTCCTACAATGAGCAGTTCTTC,CASSDLPRAQSYNEQFF
TRBJ2-7,.,few,TRBV20-1,TGCAGTGCTAGAGTCGAGGACTACGAGCAGTACTTC,CSARVEDYEQYF
TRBJ2-5,TRBD2,.,TRBV5-1,TGCGCCAGCAGCTCCCGCGGACTAGCGCAAGAAGAGACCCAGTACTTC,CASSSRGLAQEETQYF
TRBJ1-1,TRBD1,few,TRBV20-1,TGCAGTCCATGGGGACAGGGCATCACTGAAGCTTTCTTT,CSPWGQGITEAFF
TRBJ2-7,TRBD2,.,TRBV12-3/TRBV12-4,TGTGCCAGCAGTCCGCCCGGTGGACTAGCGGGAGGGCCTGGTGTTGGCGAGCAGTACTTC,CASSPPGGLAGGPGVGEQYF
TRBJ1-2,TRBD1,.,TRBV11-2,TGTGCCAGCAGCTTATACCTGACCCCTGGACAGGGACAAACCAATGGCTACACCTTC,CASSLYLTPGQGQTNGYTF
TRBJ2-1,.,few,TRBV12-3/TRBV12-4,TGTGCCAGCAGTTTAAAACAAACGGTCATTGAGCAGTTCTTC,CASSLKQTVIEQFF
TRBJ2-7,TRBD2,few,TRBV29-1,TGCAGCGTTGGGGGACTAGATGACTCCGAGCAGTACTTC,CSVGGLDDSEQYF
TRBJ1-1,.,few,TRBV29-1,TGCAGCGTTGAGGGCCCGGGCACTGAAGCTTTCTTT,CSVEGPGTEAFF
TRBJ2-1,TRBD2,.,TRBV5-7,TGTGCCAGCAGATTGCTAGCGGGAGTTGAGCAGTTCTTC,CASRLLAGVEQFF
TRBJ2-3,TRBD2,.,TRBV4-2,TGTGCCAGCAGCCACCCTAGCGGAGGCCCCGTAGATACGCAGTATTTT,CASSHPSGGPVDTQYF
TRBJ2-1,.,.,TRBV2,TGTGCCAGCAATTCAGCTGACAATGAGCAGTTCTTC,CASNSADNEQFF
TRBJ2-3,.,.,TRBV20-1,TGCAGTGCTATCGCCTCCACAGATACGCAGTATTTT,CSAIASTDTQYF
TRBJ2-4,.,.,TRBV12-3/TRBV12-4,TGTGCCAGCAGTTTCTGGCTAGCCAAAAACATTCAGTACTTC,CASSFWLAKNIQYF
TRBJ2-5,TRBD2,few,TRBV9,TGTGCCAGCAGCCTTGGACTAGCGGACGGAGAGACCCAGTACTTC,CASSLGLADGETQYF
TRBJ2-7,TRBD2,.,TRBV28,TGTGCCAGCACCCCGTGGCGGGAGGGCCAGTACGAGCAGTACTTC,CASTPWREGQYEQYF
TRBJ2-3,TRBD2,.,TRBV27,TGTGCCAGCAGAACAACAGGGATCGGCGGGAGGACAGATACGCAGTATTTT,CASRTTGIGGRTDTQYF
TRBJ2-3,.,few,TRBV5-1,TGCGCCAGCAGCATAAATGACAGGCGTTCTAGCACAGATACGCAGTATTTT,CASSINDRRSSTDTQYF
TRBJ2-1,.,many,TRBV12-3/TRBV12-4,TGTGCCAGCACACGAGGCTGGCGGGACAATGAGCAGTTCTTC,CASTRGWRDNEQFF
TRBJ1-1,.,.,TRBV11-2,TGTGCCAGCAGGGAACGGGGCATGAACACTGAAGCTTTCTTT,CASRERGMNTEAFF
TRBJ1-4,.,.,TRBV6-5,TGTGCCAGCAGTTACTCAGGACGGTCCAATGAAAAACTGTTTTTT,CASSYSGRSNEKLFF
TRBJ2-5,TRBD1,.,TRBV7-8,TGTGCCAGCAGCTTAGACGGGACAGGGCTGGGAGAGACCCAGTACTTC,CASSLDGTGLGETQYF
TRBJ2-3,TRBD2,.,TRBV28,TGTGCCAGCAGTTCAATACTAGCGGGAGAAGTTGATACGCAGTATTTT,CASSSILAGEVDTQYF
TRBJ2-7,TRBD2,few,TRBV5-1,TGCGCCAGCAGCCGGCTAGCGGGAGGATCTCACTACGAGCAGTACTTC,CASSRLAGGSHYEQYF
TRBJ2-3,.,few,TRBV27,TGTGCCAGCAGTGGGGTTGGGCCAGATACGCAGTATTTT,CASSGVGPDTQYF